This is a list of T cell receptor beta chains from one sample in a study of blood T cell repertoires in COVID-19. Profiled with immunoSEQ multiplex PCR; TCRdb holds only in-frame clones, not every one. Altogether more than 50,000 clones are present, 80% to 95% being singletons, with the ten largest covering about 16%. The sequenced material came from peripheral blood. These receptors were collected from a man older than 75 with acute or convalescent COVID-19. Both conserved end residues are part of each CDR3. The D gene is left open where the match is weak. For some rows the clone size is stated as once, few or many, or as a class when expanded; others skip it.

d_gene,abundance,v_gene,j_gene,CDR3nt,CDR3aa
TRBD2,NA,TRBV6-5,TRBJ2-2,TGTGCCAGCAGTTACCCCGGGGGGGCGAACACCGGGGAGCTGTTTTTT,CASSYPGGANTGELFF
TRBD2,NA,TRBV19,TRBJ2-5,TGTGCCAGTAGGGAATCTGGGACTAGCATAGAGACCCAGTACTTC,CASRESGTSIETQYF
NA,few,TRBV19,TRBJ1-1,TGTGCCAGTAGTTGGACGGGCGGGATCACTGAAGCTTTCTTT,CASSWTGGITEAFF
TRBD2,NA,TRBV7-3,TRBJ2-3,TGTGCCAGCAGCAAAAGCGGGGGCCTCACAGATACGCAGTATTTT,CASSKSGGLTDTQYF
TRBD2,NA,TRBV5-5,TRBJ2-7,TGTGCCAGCGCGGGGGGTGTAGCCTACGAGCAGTACTTC,CASAGGVAYEQYF
TRBD2,NA,TRBV28,TRBJ2-3,TGTGCCAGCAGTTTCATCCGACTAGCCTCTAGCACAGATACGCAGTATTTT,CASSFIRLASSTDTQYF
NA,NA,TRBV14,TRBJ1-4,TGTGCCAGCAGCCAAGTTCCCCGGGAAAAACTGTTTTTT,CASSQVPREKLFF
TRBD2,NA,TRBV18,TRBJ2-5,TGTGCCAGCTCACCACCGGGAACGGGGGGTCAAGAGACCCAGTACTTC,CASSPPGTGGQETQYF
NA,NA,TRBV27,TRBJ1-4,TGTGCCAGCAAACAGGGCATTGGGAAACTGTTTTTT,CASKQGIGKLFF
NA,NA,TRBV28,TRBJ1-4,TGTGCCAGCAGCGGGGGGGGGTACCTTGCAACTAATGAAAAACTGTTTTTT,CASSGGGYLATNEKLFF
NA,few,TRBV30,TRBJ2-7,TGTGCCTCGCCCCCGCGACAGGGAGGATCCTACGAGCAGTACTTC,CASPPRQGGSYEQYF
TRBD2,NA,TRBV5-1,TRBJ2-7,TGCGCCAGCAGCTTGCCCAGGGAGGGATACGAGCAGTACTTC,CASSLPREGYEQYF
NA,NA,TRBV6-5,TRBJ1-1,TGTGCCAGCGGATCAGGGGAGGGGGACACTGAAGCTTTCTTT,CASGSGEGDTEAFF
TRBD2,NA,TRBV14,TRBJ2-7,TGTGCCAGCAGCCGCGGGGGCTACGAGCAGTACTTC,CASSRGGYEQYF
NA,NA,TRBV3-1/TRBV3-2,TRBJ1-6,TGTGCCAGCAGCCAAGTCGCGGGTTCACCCCTCCACTTT,CASSQVAGSPLHF
TRBD2,NA,TRBV4-2,TRBJ2-3,TGTGCCAGCAGCCAATCCCCTAGCGGAACTAGCACAGATACGCAGTATTTT,CASSQSPSGTSTDTQYF
NA,NA,TRBV27,TRBJ2-7,TGTGCCAGCAGTTTAGGTGACAGGACCTACGAGCAGTACTTC,CASSLGDRTYEQYF
TRBD1,NA,TRBV20-1,TRBJ1-2,TGCAGTGCTAGTCCGACAGGGGGCAACTATGGCTACACCTTC,CSASPTGGNYGYTF
NA,NA,TRBV15,TRBJ1-4,TGTGCCACCAGCAGAGAGGGAGGGGGGTCGGAAAAACTGTTTTTT,CATSREGGGSEKLFF
NA,NA,TRBV30,TRBJ1-6,TGTGCCTGGATAACCGGGAACGGCAATTCACCCCTCCACTTT,CAWITGNGNSPLHF
NA,NA,TRBV9,TRBJ2-2,TGTGCCAGCAGCGTAGGCCCAGGGTCACCTAACACCGGGGAGCTGTTTTTT,CASSVGPGSPNTGELFF
TRBD1,NA,TRBV15,TRBJ1-1,TGTGCCACCAGCAGGCCCACAGGGGGCAACACTGAAGCTTTCTTT,CATSRPTGGNTEAFF
NA,NA,TRBV19,TRBJ2-7,TGTGCCAGTTCCGTCGGAGGATCCTACGAGCAGTACTTC,CASSVGGSYEQYF
TRBD1,NA,TRBV2,TRBJ1-5,TGTGCCAGCAGTGGAGGGGGCCTCGGTCAGCCCCAGCATTTT,CASSGGGLGQPQHF
NA,once,TRBV18,TRBJ1-4,TGTGCCAGCTCATCCGACATCTCAACTAATGAAAAACTGTTTTTT,CASSSDISTNEKLFF
TRBD1,NA,TRBV5-1,TRBJ1-6,TGCGCCAGCAGCTCCGAGGGGACAGAGAGTTCACCCCTCCACTTT,CASSSEGTESSPLHF
TRBD1,NA,TRBV5-6,TRBJ1-4,TGTGCCAGCAGCTTGGGAAGGGGGCGGACTAATGAAAAACTGTTTTTT,CASSLGRGRTNEKLFF
NA,NA,TRBV10-3,TRBJ1-2,TGTGCCACGGCGGAGGGACCCTATGGCTACACCTTC,CATAEGPYGYTF
NA,NA,TRBV5-8,TRBJ1-6,TGTGCCAGCAGCCTATTGCTCAATTCACCCCTCCACTTT,CASSLLLNSPLHF
TRBD1,NA,TRBV6-5,TRBJ1-5,TGTGCCAGCAGTTCGACGACAGGGGAGGAGCCCCAGCATTTT,CASSSTTGEEPQHF
NA,NA,TRBV19,TRBJ1-1,TGTGCCAGTAGTCGGGACACCGAAGCTTTCTTT,CASSRDTEAFF
TRBD1,NA,TRBV6-5,TRBJ1-1,TGTGCCAGCAGTTTCGGGACAGACACTGAAGCTTTCTTT,CASSFGTDTEAFF
NA,NA,TRBV19,TRBJ1-5,TGTGCCAGTAGTATGCGTAAGACATCTTACAATCAGCCCCAGCATTTT,CASSMRKTSYNQPQHF
TRBD2,NA,TRBV7-3,TRBJ2-1,TGTGCCAGCAGCTTGGTAGCGGGGGCCCAACGGGATGAGCAGTTCTTC,CASSLVAGAQRDEQFF
NA,NA,TRBV7-9,TRBJ2-3,TGTGCCAGCAGCTTAGGAGTCGGTACGCAGTATTTT,CASSLGVGTQYF
NA,NA,TRBV6-5,TRBJ2-6,TGTGCCAGCAGCCGAGGCCAGAATGGGGCCAACGTCCTGACTTTC,CASSRGQNGANVLTF
TRBD1,once,TRBV14,TRBJ2-4,TGTGCCAGCAGCCAAACGGGACAGGGAAGACTCCTAGCCAAAAACATTCAGTACTTC,CASSQTGQGRLLAKNIQYF
TRBD1,NA,TRBV9,TRBJ2-7,TGTGCCAGCAGGACGTCGAGACAGGGCAACGAGCAGTACTTC,CASRTSRQGNEQYF
NA,NA,TRBV6-2/TRBV6-3,TRBJ1-1,TGTGCCAGCAGTTACTCGACTGCAGGGGACACTGAAGCTTTCTTT,CASSYSTAGDTEAFF
NA,NA,TRBV20-1,TRBJ2-7,TGCAGTGCTAGCAGGGCGGAGGAGCAGTACTTC,CSASRAEEQYF
TRBD1,NA,TRBV7-9,TRBJ2-1,TGTGCCAGCAGCTTTCCGGACAGGGGGCTAGGAAATGAGCAGTTCTTC,CASSFPDRGLGNEQFF
NA,NA,TRBV2,TRBJ1-5,TGTGCCAGCAGTGGAGAAGGAGCGAGGGCCCAGCATTTT,CASSGEGARAQHF
NA,NA,TRBV30,TRBJ2-7,TGTGCCTGGAGTAGGGGGTTGTTAGGTGCCTACGAGCAGTACTTC,CAWSRGLLGAYEQYF
TRBD1,NA,TRBV24-1,TRBJ2-5,TGTGCCACCAGTGATTTGCGGGGACAGGGGAAAGAGACCCAGTACTTC,CATSDLRGQGKETQYF
TRBD1,NA,TRBV19,TRBJ1-6,TGTGCCAGTAGTCCCGGGACAGGGGGAATGGGTTCACCCCTCCACTTT,CASSPGTGGMGSPLHF
TRBD1,NA,TRBV5-1,TRBJ1-1,TGCGCCAGCAGTGGTCCAGGGGGGAACACTGAAGCTTTCTTT,CASSGPGGNTEAFF
TRBD1,NA,TRBV6-5,TRBJ2-1,TGTGCCAGCAGGATGGGACAGGGGGCGGCAAATGAGCAGTTCTTC,CASRMGQGAANEQFF
NA,once,TRBV12-3/TRBV12-4,TRBJ1-1,TGTGCCAGCAGTTTGGACATCGACACTGAAGCTTTCTTT,CASSLDIDTEAFF
TRBD1,NA,TRBV5-4,TRBJ1-6,TGTGCCAGCAGCTACCCAGGGGACAGGGGGCAGTCACCCCTCCACTTT,CASSYPGDRGQSPLHF
TRBD1,NA,TRBV7-8,TRBJ2-7,TGTGCCAGCAGCAGGGGGGCGGGACAGGCCTACTACGAGCAGTACTTC,CASSRGAGQAYYEQYF
NA,NA,TRBV7-9,TRBJ2-1,TGTGCCAGCAGCTTTTTAGTCCCGGGGTTATCCTTTAAAAATGAGCAGTTCTTC,CASSFLVPGLSFKNEQFF
TRBD1,NA,TRBV28,TRBJ1-4,TGTGCCAGCAGTGGGACAGTTAGAAAACTGTTTTTT,CASSGTVRKLFF
NA,NA,TRBV28,TRBJ1-1,TGTGCCAGCAGTACTTCAGGGATAGAGAACACTGAAGCTTTCTTT,CASSTSGIENTEAFF
NA,NA,TRBV6-1,TRBJ1-4,TGTGCCAGCAGTGCCGACAGGCACTCCACACCTGCAACTAATGAAAAACTGTTTTTT,CASSADRHSTPATNEKLFF
TRBD1,NA,TRBV5-1,TRBJ2-7,TGCGCCAGCAGCTTGGGAACAGGGGGTTTCTACGAGCAGTACTTC,CASSLGTGGFYEQYF
TRBD1,NA,TRBV5-1,TRBJ2-1,TGCGCCAGCAGCCAGGGACAGGGGGCTGCGTGGGGTGAGCAGTTCTTC,CASSQGQGAAWGEQFF
TRBD2,NA,TRBV5-5,TRBJ2-1,TGTGCCAGCAGCTTGGGGACTAGCGGCTCCTACAATGAGCAGTTCTTC,CASSLGTSGSYNEQFF